The 32 T cell receptor beta chains in this list originate from one sample, sequenced in a study of cytomegalovirus exposure and HLA in healthy donors. Clones were sequenced by immunoSEQ multiplex PCR, and TCRdb holds only the in-frame ones, with some missing. The sample shows 250,000 to 400,000 clones, roughly 87% of them seen only once. The specimen sequenced was PBMCs. These receptors were obtained from a woman in her twenties or thirties in good health and CMV-seropositive.

The chain carries TRBV4-1 and TRBJ2-1, with D tentatively TRBD2 (5 bases). From germline, CDR1 is MGHRA and CDR2 YSYEKL. The CDR3 has 17 residues. The V end was cut by 2 bases, the J end by 1 base, with 15 bases between. The CDR3 region is CASSQYAEGTSYNEQFF. CDR3 DNA: TGCGCCAGCAGCCAATATGCCGAGGGAACTTCCTACAATGAGCAGTTCTTC.

The chain links TRBV2 to TRBJ2-5; D unclear. The germline V gene encodes CDR1 SNHLY and CDR2 FYNNEI. Deletions cut 3 bases from V and 6 bases from J, with 5 bases between. The CDR3 covers 11 residues. The DNA of the CDR3 is TGTGCCAGCAGTGAGAGACAGACCCAGTACTTC. Residues: CASSERQTQYF.

The V call is TRBV5-1, the J call TRBJ2-1; the D is unclear. V was clipped by 6 bases and J by 1 base, with 11 bases between them. Germline V gives CDR1 SGHRS, CDR2 YFSETQ. This CDR3 has 14 residues. The CDR3 loop is CASTPGPSYNEQFF. The CDR3 DNA reads TGCGCCAGCACTCCAGGCCCGTCCTACAATGAGCAGTTCTTC.

This clone was detected only once. The chain joins TRBV18 to TRBJ2-7, with D tentatively TRBD1 (5 bases). Germline CDR1 reads KGHSH; CDR2 reads LQKENI. The CDR3 runs 14 residues. V shed 2 bases and J shed 6 bases, with 14 bases lying between them. CDR3 bases: TGTGCCAGCTCACCAAAGACAGAATCGGCCGAGCAGTACTTC. This codes for CASSPKTESAEQYF.

This clone was picked up a small number of times. V gene TRBV4-1 combines with J gene TRBJ2-2, with 12 bases fitting TRBD2. The CDR3 runs 17 residues. Per the germline V gene, CDR1 is MGHRA and CDR2 is YSYEKL. V lost 1 base, J lost 4 bases, and 4 bases stayed unmatched. The CDR3 region has the DNA TGCGCCAGCAGCCAAGTTCTAGCGGGGGGGCCCACCGGGGAGCTGTTTTTT. Protein product: CASSQVLAGGPTGELFF.

The V call is TRBV4-1, the J call TRBJ1-5; D ambiguous. Germline CDR1 MGHRA, CDR2 YSYEKL. There are 15 residues in the CDR3. The V gene lost 6 bases and the J gene lost 3 bases, with 15 bases spanning the gap. Here the CDR3 reads CASSYADGPNQPQHF. The CDR3 DNA is TGCGCCAGCAGTTACGCCGACGGCCCCAATCAGCCCCAGCATTTT.

The chain carries TRBV29-1 and TRBJ1-1; D possibly corresponds to TRBD1 (5 bases). Germline V gene data show CDR1 as SQVTM and CDR2 as ANQGSEA. This CDR3 is 14 amino acids long. V lost 7 bases and J 1 base, leaving 16 bases between the germline ends. CDR3 loop: CSAGRGVRNTEAFF. In DNA, the CDR3 is TGCAGCGCCGGCCGGGGGGTGAGGAACACTGAAGCTTTCTTT.

The J gene is TRBJ1-2, the V gene TRBV7-9; TRBD1 is a possible D gene (6 bases). The V and J ends lost 2 bases and 3 bases respectively, with 10 bases between them. The CDR3 is made up of 14 amino acids. The germline V gene has CDR1 SEHNR and CDR2 FQNEAQ (reference sequence). The CDR3 loop is CASSLSGQHYGYTF. The DNA for the CDR3 is TGTGCCAGCAGCTTATCCGGACAGCACTATGGCTACACCTTC.

Only one count was recorded for this clone. The V gene is TRBV5-1, the J gene TRBJ1-5; D unresolved. This CDR3 contains 15 residues. Germline CDR1 SGHRS, CDR2 YFSETQ. Trimming cost V 0 bases and J 1 base, with 8 bases left between them. The CDR3 DNA follows: TGCGCCAGCAGCTTGGCCGGCCAGAGCAATCAGCCCCAGCATTTT. It yields the protein CASSLAGQSNQPQHF.

The CDR3 here is CASSPLGGGIYNEQFF. DNA of the CDR3: TGCGCCAGCAGCCCTCTCGGGGGTGGGATTTACAATGAGCAGTTCTTC. The rearrangement uses TRBV5-1 and TRBJ2-1; the D gene is possibly TRBD2 (6 bases). Trimming pared 4 bases from V and 4 bases from J, leaving 18 bases between. Germline V CDR1 and CDR2: SGHRS, YFSETQ. CDR3 length equals 16 residues.

The V and J genes are TRBV4-2 and TRBJ2-1; 7 bases fit TRBD1. CDR3 size: 16 residues. Trimming cost V 5 bases and J 4 bases; bases outside gene matches: 11. From germline, CDR1 is LGHNA and CDR2 YNFKEQ. The CDR3 sequence is CASSIRRGNPYNEQFF. As DNA, the CDR3 is TGTGCCAGCAGCATACGCAGGGGGAACCCGTACAATGAGCAGTTCTTC.

This clone was counted once. V gene TRBV5-6 combines with J gene TRBJ1-2; no clear D gene. The CDR3 covers 16 residues. CDR1 and CDR2 (germline): SGHDT, YYEEEE. V lost 4 bases and J lost 8, with 24 bases in between. The CDR3 DNA reads TGTGCCAGCAGCCCGGGTATCCTCCCGCGAACGGACGGCTACACCTTC. It codes for CASSPGILPRTDGYTF.

The CDR3 here is CASSRDRGAIYEQYF. As DNA, the CDR3 is TGTGCCAGTAGTAGGGACAGGGGCGCGATCTACGAGCAGTACTTC. The chain joins TRBV19 to TRBJ2-7, with 10 bases lining up with TRBD1. With V trimmed by 4 bases and J by 3 bases, 6 bases remained unmatched. The CDR3 is made up of 15 amino acids. CDR1 LNHDA and CDR2 SQIVND come from the germline V gene (reference sequence).

The chain recombines TRBV7-5 with TRBJ2-1; the table's D call TRBD1 went unverified against the DNA. TRBV7-5 is shown as a pseudogene. This CDR3 contains 12 residues. The CDR3 region is CVRSQDIHEQFF. The DNA for the CDR3 is TGTGTCAGAAGCCAGGACATTCATGAGCAGTTCTTC.

This chain uses TRBV19 with TRBJ1-1; D remains ambiguous. CDR1 and CDR2 from the germline V gene are LNHDA and SQIVND (reference sequence). The V and J ends lost 4 bases and 3 bases respectively, with 18 bases between them. This CDR3 comprises 16 residues. CDR3: CASSTYGVGSDTEAFF. Here the CDR3 DNA reads TGTGCCAGTAGTACCTACGGGGTGGGATCGGACACTGAAGCTTTCTTT.

This chain joins TRBV28 and TRBJ1-5; D is uncertain. The length of the CDR3 is 17 residues. Germline CDR1 and CDR2: MDHEN and SYDVKM. Trimming shortened V by 1 base and J by 0 bases, and 13 bases separated the two germline ends. The CDR3 sequence is CASSLLAERYSNQPQHF. CDR3 in DNA: TGTGCCAGCAGTTTATTGGCAGAAAGATATAGCAATCAGCCCCAGCATTTT.

The chain couples TRBV7-6 to TRBJ2-3; 7 positions agree with TRBD1. Germline V lookup: CDR1 SGHVS, CDR2 FNYEAQ. This CDR3 spans 16 amino acids. V was clipped by 5 bases and J by 2 bases; unmatched bases: 10. The CDR3 here is CASSAPNGQDTDTQYF. CDR3 nucleotide sequence: TGTGCCAGCAGCGCCCCAAATGGACAGGACACAGATACGCAGTATTTT.

This clone showed up just a few times. The chain is built from TRBV6-1 and TRBJ2-5; TRBD1 might be the D (6 bases). The CDR3 consists of 13 residues. CDR1 MNHNS and CDR2 SASEGT come from the germline V gene. V dropped 2 bases and J dropped 4 bases, with 8 bases sitting between them. CDR3: CASSEKQGETQYF. For the CDR3, the DNA is TGTGCCAGCAGTGAAAAACAGGGAGAGACCCAGTACTTC.

The chain links TRBV7-3 to TRBJ2-1; D is uncertain. CDR1 is SGHTA, CDR2 FQGTGA, per germline. Between the trimmed V and J ends, which lost 1 base and 2 bases, there was a span of 9 bases. CDR3 length equals 15 residues. CDR3 amino acids: CASSLNQNPYNEQFF. In DNA form, the CDR3 reads TGTGCCAGCAGCTTAAACCAGAACCCCTACAATGAGCAGTTCTTC.

The J gene is TRBJ2-5, the V gene TRBV9, with 8 positions matching TRBD1. V lost 3 bases and J lost 5; bases outside the gene matches: 6. The germline V gene encodes CDR1 SGDLS and CDR2 YYNGEE. The CDR3 consists of 14 residues. Written as DNA, the CDR3 is TGTGCCAGCAGCGGAACAGGGGGTCCCGAGACCCAGTACTTC. Its protein product is CASSGTGGPETQYF.

The chain recombines TRBV2 with TRBJ2-2; TRBD2 aligns across 13 bases. V trimming: 5 bases; J trimming: 5 bases; junction bases outside the gene matches: 8. The CDR3 length is 17 residues. Germline V CDR1 and CDR2: SNHLY, FYNNEI. The CDR3 bases are TGTGCCAGCAGTATCAGACTAGCGGGAGGAATAACCGGGGAGCTGTTTTTT. Translated: CASSIRLAGGITGELFF.

The chain employs TRBV7-8 and TRBJ1-1, with unresolved D. The CDR3 is 13 amino acids. Per the germline V gene, CDR1 is SGHVS and CDR2 is FQNEAQ. The V and J ends lost 3 bases and 1 base respectively, with 6 bases between them. The CDR3 nucleotides read TGTGCCAGCAGCTTGTCCCAGAACACTGAAGCTTTCTTT. Encoded protein: CASSLSQNTEAFF.

This chain links TRBV27 with TRBJ2-1; TRBD2 matches 12 bases. V was clipped by 7 bases and J by 3 bases; unmatched bases: 7. The CDR3 is 16 residues long. Germline V gives CDR1 MNHEY, CDR2 SMNVEV (reference sequence). The CDR3 DNA is TGTGCCAGCACCAGACTAGCGGGAGACCTCTACAATGAGCAGTTCTTC. Amino acids: CASTRLAGDLYNEQFF.

Only a few counts were recorded for this clone. The V and J genes are TRBV7-8 and TRBJ2-7; D unresolved. The CDR3 spans 11 residues. Germline V gene lookup returns CDR1 SGHVS and CDR2 FQNEAQ. Trimming cost V 3 bases and J 3 bases, with 3 bases left between them. In nucleotides, the CDR3 is TGTGCCAGCAGCTTCAGCTACGAGCAGTACTTC. Encoded protein: CASSFSYEQYF.

CDR3 sequence (DNA): TGTGCCAGCAGTGCCCAACTAGCGGGAGTTAATGAGCAGTTCTTC. Residues: CASSAQLAGVNEQFF. The chain uses TRBV6-6 and TRBJ2-1; 11 nucleotides align to TRBD2. The length of the CDR3 is 15 residues. Germline V gene data show CDR1 as MNHNY and CDR2 as SVGAGI (reference sequence). The V and J ends lost 5 bases and 7 bases, in that order; junction bases with no gene match: 7.

The chain couples TRBV11-3 to TRBJ2-1, with TRBD1 matching over 7 bases. Germline lookup yields CDR1 SGHNT and CDR2 YENEEA. The length of the CDR3 is 17 residues. The junction had 7 bases not matched to a gene; V was cut back by 2 bases and J by 0 bases. CDR3 amino acids: CASSLLGGASSYNEQFF. CDR3 DNA sequence: TGTGCCAGCAGCTTATTAGGGGGCGCGTCCTCCTACAATGAGCAGTTCTTC.

The rearrangement joins TRBV5-6 to TRBJ2-1, with 10 bases identical to TRBD1. Trimming removed 0 bases from V and 10 bases from J; junction bases left unmatched: 4. In germline, CDR1 is SGHDT, CDR2 YYEEEE. This CDR3 region has 14 residues. The DNA of the CDR3 is TGTGCCAGCAGCTTGGGGACAGGGGGATTCGAGCAGTTCTTC. Its translation: CASSLGTGGFEQFF.

The chain carries TRBV30 and TRBJ2-3, with 10 bases aligning to TRBD2. Per the germline V gene, CDR1 is GTSNPN and CDR2 is SVGIG (reference sequence). This CDR3 is 15 amino acids long. V shed 0 bases and J 2 bases; nucleotides not matched to a gene: 2. CDR3 loop: CAWSVTSGITDTQYF. The CDR3 DNA reads as TGTGCCTGGAGTGTAACTAGCGGGATCACAGATACGCAGTATTTT.

This clone was recorded once. This chain connects TRBV15 to TRBJ1-2; D is ambiguous. CDR1 LNHNV and CDR2 YYDKDF come from the germline V gene (reference sequence). V lost 0 bases to trimming and J lost 4 bases, with 9 bases between them. The CDR3 consists of 14 residues. The CDR3 DNA sequence: TGTGCCACCAGCAGAGATCAGGAGTTCTATGGCTACACCTTC. Translation gives CATSRDQEFYGYTF.

This chain links TRBV7-2 with TRBJ1-1; perhaps TRBD1 as D (5 bases). V was shortened by 3 bases and J by 6 bases, with 11 bases between the two germline ends. This CDR3 region has 13 residues. CDR1 SGHTA and CDR2 FQGNSA come from the germline V gene. The CDR3 is CASSFGAGAEAFF. The CDR3, as DNA: TGTGCCAGCAGCTTTGGGGCCGGGGCTGAAGCTTTCTTT. The whole variable domain, remainder taken from reference TRBV7-2 and TRBJ1-1, is GAGVSQSPSNKVTEKGKDVELRCDPISGHTALYWYRQSLGQGLEFLIYFQGNSAPDKSGLPSDRFSAERTGGSVSTLTIQRTQQEDSAVYLCASSFGAGAEAFFGQGTRLTVV.

Comments on this clone: The junction differs from germline at one of its ends, possibly a read error. CDR3 in DNA: TGTGCCAGCAGCTTAATTGGGCGGAGCAAAGATACGCAGTATTTT. This gives the protein CASSLIGRSKDTQYF. The chain joins TRBV7-2 to TRBJ2-3, with unresolved D. The V gene's germline CDR1 is SGHTA and CDR2 FQGNSA. The CDR3 has 15 amino acids.

The chain is built from TRBV7-2 and TRBJ2-2; 9 bases fit TRBD1. CDR3 length equals 16 residues. J lost 13 bases, V lost 2 bases, and 14 bases had no gene match. In germline, CDR1 is SGHTA, CDR2 FQGNSA. In DNA, the CDR3 is TGTGCCAGCAGCTTAATTGCCGGGACAGGGCGGTATGGGCTGTTTTTT. Residues: CASSLIAGTGRYGLFF.